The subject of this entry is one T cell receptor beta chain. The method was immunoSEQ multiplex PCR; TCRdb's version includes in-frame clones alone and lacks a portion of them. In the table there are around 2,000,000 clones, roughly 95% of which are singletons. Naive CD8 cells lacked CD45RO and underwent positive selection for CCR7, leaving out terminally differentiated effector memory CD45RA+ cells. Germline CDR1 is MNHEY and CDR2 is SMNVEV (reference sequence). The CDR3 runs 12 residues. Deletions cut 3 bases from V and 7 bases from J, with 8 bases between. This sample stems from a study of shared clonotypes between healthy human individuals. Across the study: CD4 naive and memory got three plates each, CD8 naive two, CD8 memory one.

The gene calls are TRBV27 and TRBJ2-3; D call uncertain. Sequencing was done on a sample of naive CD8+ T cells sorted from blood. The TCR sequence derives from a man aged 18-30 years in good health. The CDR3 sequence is CASSLGPNTQYF. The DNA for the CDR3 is TGTGCCAGCAGTTTGGGCCCAAATACGCAGTATTTT.